One and the same sample provided the 9 T cell receptor beta chains below, sequenced in a study of OX40 agonist ivuxolimab in advanced cancers. Receptors were amplified or captured by the immunoSEQ multiplex PCR assay. Sourced from immuneACCESS, this table was stored by TCRdb with only in-frame sequences that have V and J called. A share of the clones is absent; for the studies checked, an unresolved V gene accounts for under half, and the remainder has no known explanation. Present in this sample are fewer than 200,000 clones, approximately 94% of which were seen just once. Of the sample, about 0.31% falls within the top ten clones. The source was CD4+ or CD8+ T cells sorted from blood, collected in a trial of the OX40 agonist ivuxolimab. All receptors derive from an adult with an advanced solid tumor such as melanoma, head and neck, liver or kidney cancer.

The chain couples TRBV18 to TRBJ1-1, with D perhaps TRBD1 (5 bases). The CDR3 sequence is 14 residues long. Germline V gives CDR1 KGHSH, CDR2 LQKENI. With 3 bases removed from V and 3 bases from J, the gap between germline ends came to 11 bases. CDR3 nucleotides: TGTGCCAGCTCACCGGGGGGGGAGTACACTGAAGCTTTCTTT. This gives the protein CASSPGGEYTEAFF.

The J gene is TRBJ2-3, the V gene TRBV7-2; D call uncertain. This CDR3 comprises 14 residues. Germline assignment: CDR1 SGHTA and CDR2 FQGNSA. V shed 0 bases and J shed 7 bases, with 11 bases lying between them. DNA for the CDR3: TGTGCCAGCAGCTTAGCGCACAGTTGGAATACGCAGTATTTT. It codes for CASSLAHSWNTQYF.

The chain employs TRBV14 and TRBJ1-2; TRBD1 might be the D (5 bases). Looked up from germline, CDR1 is SGHDN and CDR2 is FVKESK. CDR3 size: 15 residues. V lost 6 bases, J lost 3 bases, and 17 bases lay in between. CDR3 sequence reads: CASSPPRRGHYGYTF. For the CDR3, the DNA is TGTGCCAGCAGTCCGCCCCGCCGGGGCCACTATGGCTACACCTTC. Looking up the rest from reference TRBV14 and TRBJ1-2 gives the full variable domain: EAGVTQFPSHSVIEKGQTVTLRCDPISGHDNLYWYRRVMGKEIKFLLHFVKESKQDESGMPNNRFLAERTGGTYSTLKVQPAELEDSGVYFCASSPPRRGHYGYTFGSGTRLTVV.

The chain employs TRBV5-1 and TRBJ2-1, with 9 positions matching TRBD2. In germline, CDR1 is SGHRS, CDR2 YFSETQ. The CDR3 consists of 17 residues. V lost 0 bases, J lost 3 bases, and 7 bases stayed unmatched. This CDR3 is CASSLAVLTSGYNEQFF. Written as DNA, the CDR3 is TGCGCCAGCAGCTTGGCGGTGTTGACTAGCGGCTACAATGAGCAGTTCTTC.

The chain carries TRBV4-3 and TRBJ1-2; no definite D call. The CDR3 runs to 13 residues. Trimming removed 4 bases from V and 0 bases from J, with 6 bases in between. Germline CDR1 LGHNA, CDR2 YSLEER. The CDR3 nucleotides read TGCGCCAGCAGCCCCACCGCTAACTATGGCTACACCTTC. Translating gives CASSPTANYGYTF.

This sequence joins TRBV5-1 and TRBJ2-7, with D possibly being TRBD2 (5 bases). The germline CDR1 and CDR2 sequences are SGHRS and YFSETQ. The length of the CDR3 is 14 residues. Between the trimmed V and J ends, which lost 6 bases and 0 bases, there was a span of 13 bases. DNA of the CDR3: TGCGCCAGCACCCTTGGTACTAGCTCCTACGAGCAGTACTTC. This sequence encodes CASTLGTSSYEQYF.

The chain couples TRBV28 to TRBJ2-7, with D perhaps matching TRBD1 or TRBD2 (6 bases each). Germline CDR1 is MDHEN and CDR2 is SYDVKM. The CDR3 sequence is 15 residues long. Trimming stripped 6 bases from V and 4 bases from J, with 19 bases between. As DNA, the CDR3 is TGTGCCAGCAGCCCGCGAGGGGGGCCCTTTTACGAGCAGTACTTC. Translating it yields CASSPRGGPFYEQYF. The complete variable domain, with remaining parts taken from reference TRBV28 and TRBJ2-7, reads DVKVTQSSRYLVKRTGEKVFLECVQDMDHENMFWYRQDPGLGLRLIYFSYDVKMKEKGDIPEGYSVSREKKERFSLILESASTNQTSMYLCASSPRGGPFYEQYFGPGTRLTVT.

This rearrangement joins TRBV27 to TRBJ1-1; TRBD1 might be the D (5 bases). Germline V CDR1 and CDR2: MNHEY, SMNVEV (reference sequence). The CDR3 spans 14 residues. V lost 6 bases to trimming and J lost 4 bases, with 15 bases between them. DNA for the CDR3: TGTGCCAGCAGCACGGGGGGATATCGCACTGAAGCTTTCTTT. Translated: CASSTGGYRTEAFF.

The V gene is TRBV29-1, the J gene TRBJ1-5, with D tentatively TRBD1 (6 bases). Trimming shortened V by 5 bases and J by 5 bases, and 13 bases separated the two germline ends. The CDR3 has 13 amino acids. Looked up from germline, CDR1 is SQVTM and CDR2 is ANQGSEA. The CDR3 spells CSVLLQGDQPQHF. CDR3 sequence (DNA): TGCAGCGTTTTACTACAGGGAGATCAGCCCCAGCATTTT.